This T cell receptor (beta chain) was sequenced during a study of T cell responses to AZD1222 COVID-19 vaccine. Germline values: CDR1 MDHEN, CDR2 SYDVKM. The V gene lost 5 bases and the J gene lost 2 bases, with 10 bases spanning the gap. CDR3 length: 14 residues. Sequenced by immunoSEQ multiplex PCR; TCRdb stores in-frame clones only, minus some. The repertoire has some 130,000 clones, 93% of them found once; the top ten carry 5% to 6.5%. The V gene is TRBV28, the J gene TRBJ2-1; D tentatively reads TRBD1 or TRBD2 (5 bases each). This clonotype originated in an adult in good health. This specimen was peripheral blood, taken on day 0 of AZD1222 vaccination. The CDR3 spells CASSIGGTYNEQFF. The DNA of the CDR3 is TGTGCCAGCAGTATTGGGGGAACCTACAATGAGCAGTTCTTC.